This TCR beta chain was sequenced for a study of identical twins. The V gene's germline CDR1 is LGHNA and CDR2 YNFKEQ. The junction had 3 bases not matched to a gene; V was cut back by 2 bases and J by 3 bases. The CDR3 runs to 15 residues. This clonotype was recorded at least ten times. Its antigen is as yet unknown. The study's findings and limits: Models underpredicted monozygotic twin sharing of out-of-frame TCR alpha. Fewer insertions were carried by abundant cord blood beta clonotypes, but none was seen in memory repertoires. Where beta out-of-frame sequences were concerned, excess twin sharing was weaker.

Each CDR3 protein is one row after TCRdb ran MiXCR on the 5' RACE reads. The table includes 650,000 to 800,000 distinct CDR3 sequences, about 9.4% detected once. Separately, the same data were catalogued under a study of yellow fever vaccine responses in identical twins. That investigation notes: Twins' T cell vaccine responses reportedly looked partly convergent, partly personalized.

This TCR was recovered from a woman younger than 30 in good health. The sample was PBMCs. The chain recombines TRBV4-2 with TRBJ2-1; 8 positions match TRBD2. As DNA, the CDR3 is TGTGCCAGCAGCCAACACCGGGAGGGCTACAATGAGCAGTTCTTC. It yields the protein CASSQHREGYNEQFF.